This T cell receptor beta chain was documented in a study of tumor and adjacent non-tumor tissue in lung cancer. No cell sorting was done before RNA was extracted from the tissue. Concerning this clonotype itself: At one end, the junction sequence differs from germline, possibly due to a read error.

TCRbeta libraries were built with three rounds of nested PCR, modified from ARM-PCR. TCRdb re-derived calls from the multiplex PCR reads in MiXCR, one entry per CDR3 protein. This table holds fewer than 150,000 distinct CDR3 sequences, around 60% found once. The V gene's germline CDR1 is WSHSY and CDR2 SAAADI. This CDR3 contains 13 residues. What was sequenced was lung tumor tissue. The source of this sequence is a man aged 60 to 75 with small cell lung cancer. V gene TRBV10-2 combines with J gene TRBJ1-1, with D tentatively TRBD1 (5 bases). The CDR3 sequence is CASSEGADTEAFF. Here the CDR3 DNA reads TGCGCCAGCAGTGAGGGGGCCGACACTGAAGCCTTCTTC.